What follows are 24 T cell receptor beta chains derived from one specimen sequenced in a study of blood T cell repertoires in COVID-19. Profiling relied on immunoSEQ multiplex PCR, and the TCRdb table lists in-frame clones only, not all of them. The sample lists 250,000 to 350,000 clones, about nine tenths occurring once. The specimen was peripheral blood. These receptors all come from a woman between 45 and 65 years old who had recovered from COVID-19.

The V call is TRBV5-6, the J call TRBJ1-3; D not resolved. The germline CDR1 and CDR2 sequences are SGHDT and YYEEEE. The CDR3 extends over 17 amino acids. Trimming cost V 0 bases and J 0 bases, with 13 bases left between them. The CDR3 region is CASSLGALSSSGNTIYF. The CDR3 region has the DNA TGTGCCAGCAGCTTGGGCGCCCTCTCCTCCTCTGGAAACACCATATATTTT.

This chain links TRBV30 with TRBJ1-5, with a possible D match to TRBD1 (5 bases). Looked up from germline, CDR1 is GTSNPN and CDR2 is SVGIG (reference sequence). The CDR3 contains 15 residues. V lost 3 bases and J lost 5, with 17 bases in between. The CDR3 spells CAWRVKGGTHQPQHF. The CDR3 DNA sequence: TGTGCCTGGAGAGTCAAGGGAGGGACCCATCAGCCCCAGCATTTT.

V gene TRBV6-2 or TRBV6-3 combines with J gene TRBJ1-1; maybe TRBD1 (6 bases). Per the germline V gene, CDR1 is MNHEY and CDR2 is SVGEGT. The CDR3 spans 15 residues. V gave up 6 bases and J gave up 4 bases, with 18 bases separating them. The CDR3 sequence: CASSLELGGGTEAFF. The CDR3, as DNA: TGTGCCAGCAGCCTCGAATTAGGGGGTGGCACTGAAGCTTTCTTT.

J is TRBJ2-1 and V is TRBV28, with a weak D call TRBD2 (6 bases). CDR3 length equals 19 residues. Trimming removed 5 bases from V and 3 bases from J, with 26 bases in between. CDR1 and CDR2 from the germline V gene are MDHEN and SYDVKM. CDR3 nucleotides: TGTGCCAGCAGTCCTAGGGAGGTTTCGGGAGTGAGTAGCTACAATGAGCAGTTCTTC. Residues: CASSPREVSGVSSYNEQFF.

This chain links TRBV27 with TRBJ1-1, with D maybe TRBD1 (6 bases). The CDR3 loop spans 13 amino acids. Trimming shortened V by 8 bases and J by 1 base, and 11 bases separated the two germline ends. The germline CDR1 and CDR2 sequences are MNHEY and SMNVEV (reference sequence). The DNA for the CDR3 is TGTGCCAGCGGTCGGACAGCGAACACTGAAGCTTTCTTT. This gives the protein CASGRTANTEAFF.

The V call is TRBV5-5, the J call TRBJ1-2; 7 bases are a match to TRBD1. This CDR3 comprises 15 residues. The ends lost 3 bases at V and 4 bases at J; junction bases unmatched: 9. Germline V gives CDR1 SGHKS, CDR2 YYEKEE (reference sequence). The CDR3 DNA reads TGTGCCAGCAGCTCCCGCGAAGGGGGCTTCTATGGCTACACCTTC. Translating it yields CASSSREGGFYGYTF.

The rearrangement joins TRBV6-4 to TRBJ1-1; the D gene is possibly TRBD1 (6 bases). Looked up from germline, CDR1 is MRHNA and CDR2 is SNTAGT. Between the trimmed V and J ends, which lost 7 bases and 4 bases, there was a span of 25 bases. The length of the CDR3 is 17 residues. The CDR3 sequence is CASNENEGHIITTEAFF. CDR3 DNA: TGTGCCAGCAACGAGAATGAGGGACACATAATTACCACTGAAGCTTTCTTT.

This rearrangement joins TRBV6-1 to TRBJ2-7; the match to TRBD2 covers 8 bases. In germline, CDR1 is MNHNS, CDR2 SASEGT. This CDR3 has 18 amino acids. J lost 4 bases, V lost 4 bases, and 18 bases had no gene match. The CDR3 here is CASSARLAGLSRGYEQYF. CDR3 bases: TGTGCCAGCAGTGCTCGCCTAGCGGGCCTCTCCCGGGGGTACGAGCAGTACTTC.

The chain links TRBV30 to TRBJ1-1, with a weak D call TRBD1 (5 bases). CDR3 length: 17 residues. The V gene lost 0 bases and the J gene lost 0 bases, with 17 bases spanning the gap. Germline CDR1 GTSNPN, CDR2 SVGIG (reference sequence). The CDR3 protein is CAWSVSRGRTLNTEAFF. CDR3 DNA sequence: TGTGCCTGGAGTGTAAGTAGAGGCAGGACATTGAACACTGAAGCTTTCTTT.

CDR3 sequence reads: CSVGEQGAGTNTGELFF. CDR3 nucleotides: TGCAGCGTTGGAGAACAGGGGGCCGGGACGAACACCGGGGAGCTGTTTTTT. The chain uses TRBV29-1 and TRBJ2-2; TRBD1 matches at 9 bases. The CDR3 runs to 17 residues. Germline lookup yields CDR1 SQVTM and CDR2 ANQGSEA. Trimming at V came to 4 bases and at J to 0 bases, leaving 9 bases not matched to a gene.

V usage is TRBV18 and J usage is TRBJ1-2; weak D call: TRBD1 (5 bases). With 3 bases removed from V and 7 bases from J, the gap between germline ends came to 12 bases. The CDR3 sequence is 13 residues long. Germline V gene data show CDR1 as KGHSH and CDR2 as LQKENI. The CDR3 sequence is CASSPEGLGGYTF. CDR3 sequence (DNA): TGTGCCAGCTCACCGGAGGGGCTAGGTGGCTACACCTTC.

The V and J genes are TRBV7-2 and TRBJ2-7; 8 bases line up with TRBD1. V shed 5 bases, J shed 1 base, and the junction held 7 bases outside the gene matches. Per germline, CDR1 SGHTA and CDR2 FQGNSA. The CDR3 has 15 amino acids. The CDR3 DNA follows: TGTGCCAGCAGCCTGGACAGGGCCCGATCCTACGAGCAGTACTTC. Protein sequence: CASSLDRARSYEQYF. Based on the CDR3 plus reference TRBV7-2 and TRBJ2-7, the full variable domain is GAGVSQSPSNKVTEKGKDVELRCDPISGHTALYWYRQSLGQGLEFLIYFQGNSAPDKSGLPSDRFSAERTGGSVSTLTIQRTQQEDSAVYLCASSLDRARSYEQYFGPGTRLTVT.

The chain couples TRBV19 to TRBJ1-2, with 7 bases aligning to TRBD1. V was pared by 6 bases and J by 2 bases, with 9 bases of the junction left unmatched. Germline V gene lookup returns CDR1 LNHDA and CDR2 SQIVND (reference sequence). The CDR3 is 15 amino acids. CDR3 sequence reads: CASSSEGQTNYGYTF. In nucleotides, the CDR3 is TGTGCCAGTAGCTCAGAGGGACAGACGAACTATGGCTACACCTTC. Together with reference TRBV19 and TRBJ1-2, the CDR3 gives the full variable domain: DGGITQSPKYLFRKEGQNVTLSCEQNLNHDAMYWYRQDPGQGLRLIYYSQIVNDFQKGDIAEGYSVSREKKESFPLTVTSAQKNPTAFYLCASSSEGQTNYGYTFGSGTRLTVV.

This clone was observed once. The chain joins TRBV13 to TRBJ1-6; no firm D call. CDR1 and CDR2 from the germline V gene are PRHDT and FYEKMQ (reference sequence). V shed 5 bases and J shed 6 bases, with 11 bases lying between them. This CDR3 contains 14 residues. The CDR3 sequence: CASSQRLINSPLHF. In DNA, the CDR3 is TGTGCCAGCAGCCAGCGGCTTATTAATTCACCCCTCCACTTT. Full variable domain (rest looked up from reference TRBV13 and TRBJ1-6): AAGVIQSPRHLIKEKRETATLKCYPIPRHDTVYWYQQGPGQDPQFLISFYEKMQSDKGSIPDRFSAQQFSDYHSELNMSSLELGDSALYFCASSQRLINSPLHFGNGTRLTVT.

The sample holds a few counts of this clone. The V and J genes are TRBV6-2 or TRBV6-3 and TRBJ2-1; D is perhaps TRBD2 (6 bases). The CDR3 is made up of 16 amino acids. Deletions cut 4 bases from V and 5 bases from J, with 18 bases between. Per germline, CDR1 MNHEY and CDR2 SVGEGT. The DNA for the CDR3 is TGTGCCAGCAGTTTCCCGTTGAAGCGGAGGGACAATGAGCAGTTCTTC. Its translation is CASSFPLKRRDNEQFF.

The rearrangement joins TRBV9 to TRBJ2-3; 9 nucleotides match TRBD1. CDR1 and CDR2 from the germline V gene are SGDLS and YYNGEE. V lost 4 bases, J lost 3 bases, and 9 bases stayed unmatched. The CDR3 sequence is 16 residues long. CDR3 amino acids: CASSPIRDRVTDTQYF. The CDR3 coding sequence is TGTGCCAGCAGCCCTATCCGGGACAGGGTTACAGATACGCAGTATTTT.

In DNA, the CDR3 is TGCGCCAGCAGCCAAGTCGGCTCTGGAAACACCATATATTTT. It specifies CASSQVGSGNTIYF. J is TRBJ1-3 and V is TRBV4-3; D is undetermined. Germline CDR1 is LGHNA and CDR2 is YSLEER. Trimming stripped 1 base from V and 0 bases from J, with 4 bases between. The CDR3 spans 14 residues.

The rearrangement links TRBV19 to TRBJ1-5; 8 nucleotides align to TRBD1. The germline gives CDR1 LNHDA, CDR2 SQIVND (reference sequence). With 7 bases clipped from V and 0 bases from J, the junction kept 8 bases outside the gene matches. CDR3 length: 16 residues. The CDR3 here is CASKPGQDYSNQPQHF. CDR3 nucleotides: TGTGCCAGTAAACCGGGACAGGACTATAGCAATCAGCCCCAGCATTTT.

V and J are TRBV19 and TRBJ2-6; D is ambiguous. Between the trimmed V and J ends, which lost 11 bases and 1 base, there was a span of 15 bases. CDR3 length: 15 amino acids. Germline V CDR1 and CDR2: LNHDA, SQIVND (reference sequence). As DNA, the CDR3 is TGTGCCTCTTCAAACGCGGTATCTGGGGCCAACGTCCTGACTTTC. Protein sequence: CASSNAVSGANVLTF. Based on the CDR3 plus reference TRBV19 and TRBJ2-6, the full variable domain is DGGITQSPKYLFRKEGQNVTLSCEQNLNHDAMYWYRQDPGQGLRLIYYSQIVNDFQKGDIAEGYSVSREKKESFPLTVTSAQKNPTAFYLCASSNAVSGANVLTFGAGSRLTVL.

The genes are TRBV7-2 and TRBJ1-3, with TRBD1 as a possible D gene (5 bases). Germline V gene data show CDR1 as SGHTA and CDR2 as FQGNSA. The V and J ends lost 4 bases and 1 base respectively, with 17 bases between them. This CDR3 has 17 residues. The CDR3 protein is CASSSDTTEVSGNTIYF. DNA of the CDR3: TGTGCCAGCAGCTCAGACACGACAGAAGTGTCTGGAAACACCATATATTTT. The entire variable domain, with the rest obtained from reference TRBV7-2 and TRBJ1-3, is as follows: GAGVSQSPSNKVTEKGKDVELRCDPISGHTALYWYRQSLGQGLEFLIYFQGNSAPDKSGLPSDRFSAERTGGSVSTLTIQRTQQEDSAVYLCASSSDTTEVSGNTIYFGEGSWLTVV.

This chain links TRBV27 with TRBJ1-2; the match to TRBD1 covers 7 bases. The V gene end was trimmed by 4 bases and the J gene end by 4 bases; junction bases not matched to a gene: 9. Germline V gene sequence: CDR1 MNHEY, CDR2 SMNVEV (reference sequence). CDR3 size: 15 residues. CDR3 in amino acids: CASSSLPTGTYGYTF. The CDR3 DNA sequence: TGTGCCAGCAGTTCCCTTCCGACAGGGACCTATGGCTACACCTTC.

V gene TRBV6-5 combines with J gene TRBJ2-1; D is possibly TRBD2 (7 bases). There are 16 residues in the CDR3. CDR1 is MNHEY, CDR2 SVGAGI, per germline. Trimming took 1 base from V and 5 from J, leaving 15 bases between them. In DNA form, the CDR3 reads TGTGCCAGCAGTTACTTTGCGGGGGCGGCCCACAATGAGCAGTTCTTC. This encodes CASSYFAGAAHNEQFF.

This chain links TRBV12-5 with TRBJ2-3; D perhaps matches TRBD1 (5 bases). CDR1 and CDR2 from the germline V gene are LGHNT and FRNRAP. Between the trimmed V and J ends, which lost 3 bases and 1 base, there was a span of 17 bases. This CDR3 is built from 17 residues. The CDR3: CASGFVTDNSGTDTQYF. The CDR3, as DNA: TGTGCTAGTGGTTTCGTAACGGACAATAGTGGCACAGATACGCAGTATTTT.

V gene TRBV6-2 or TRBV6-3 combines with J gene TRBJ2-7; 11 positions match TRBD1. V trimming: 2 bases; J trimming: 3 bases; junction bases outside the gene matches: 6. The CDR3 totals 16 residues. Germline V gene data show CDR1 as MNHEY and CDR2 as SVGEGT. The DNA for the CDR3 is TGTGCCAGCAGTTACAATCGCGGGACAGGGGGCTACGAGCAGTACTTC. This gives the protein CASSYNRGTGGYEQYF.